The clone carrying this T cell receptor (beta chain) was counted between two and nine times. The record originates from a study of T cells in Graves' hyperthyroidism and ophthalmopathy. Amplification targeted TCR beta CDR3 regions from RNA transcripts. A first-round RT-PCR of the TCR CDR3 used the HTBI primer set. TCRdb itself ran the multiplex PCR reads through MiXCR, one entry per CDR3 protein. The sample has hundreds of thousands of distinct CDR3 sequences; approximately 14% are singletons. The V and J ends lost 4 bases and 0 bases, in that order; junction bases with no gene match: 10. This CDR3 is 17 amino acids long. Germline V lookup: CDR1 SGDLS, CDR2 YYNGEE.

The receptor comes from a woman aged 25 to 45 with Graves' hyperthyroidism that later progressed to Graves' ophthalmopathy. The V call is TRBV9, the J call TRBJ2-4; TRBD1 agrees at 7 bases. The material sequenced was blood. This CDR3 reads CASSLGTAALAKNIQYF. The DNA for the CDR3 is TGTGCCAGCAGCTTAGGGACAGCCGCACTAGCCAAAAACATTCAGTACTTC.